This record concerns one T cell receptor (beta chain) sequence. What antigen it recognizes has not been identified. At one end the junction does not follow the germline gene, possibly because of a read error. CDR3 length: 16 amino acids, cysteine to phenylalanine. Only CDR3 DNA is held: 48 bases, read in frame from base 1. Taken from the germline V gene, the CDR1 and CDR2 loops are LGHNA and YNFKEQ. This sample is drawn from a study of tumor and adjacent non-tumor tissue in lung cancer listed by TCRdb under 2018. General notes on the study: Of the cohort, around 12 patients had adenocarcinoma, 2 had squamous cell carcinoma and 1 had small cell lung cancer. For each patient, one tumor sample and one normal lung sample were taken, giving under 35 paired specimens that underwent TCRbeta CDR3 sequencing. The roughly 15 enrolled patients, of whom some 10 were men and 5 were women, were aged about 30 to 80 years and were diagnosed with TNM stage I to III disease. A total of approximately 120,000,000 productive TCRbeta reads were generated by sequencing, corresponding to an average of about 4.17 million reads per sample. The study compared bulk TCRbeta repertoires from lung tumor tissue and matched distant non-tumor lung tissue of some 15 lung cancer patients.

Libraries were made using multiplex PCR. Sequenced using an Illumina HiSeq 2500. Following protocols modified from ARM-PCR, the researchers constructed TCRbeta libraries through three rounds of nested PCR with primers (Table S4). Before sequencing, PCR products of 200-500 bp were cut from the gel and purified using the QIAquick gel extraction kit. The source study handled its data this way. Trimmomatic was used to clean the reads, FLASH merged the cleaned reads into complete CDR3 sequences, and MiTCR assigned the sequences to V(D)J germline segments. VDJtools was used to compute clonal diversity as the inverse Simpson's index. In-frame sequences without a premature stop codon were defined as productive reads. TCRdb trimmed the raw reads at Q25, called clones with MiXCR and kept productive beta chains. Rows with one shared CDR3 protein collapse into an entry with the most common genes and DNA. TCRdb's processing, not the study's, gives the V and J calls here. Counted in this sample were around 79,000 distinct CDR3 sequences; approximately 72% of them appeared once. 8% to 10% of the sample is held by the ten biggest clonotypes.

The study at large found these results: TCR diversity (inverse Simpson) was significantly higher in tumor than in normal lung tissue (about 400 vs 180, P = 0.0075, Mann-Whitney U test). The cohort had only around 14 patients, and the authors noted that larger samples and more detailed clinical data are needed. The sequencing platform is not named in the methods, and unique molecular identifiers are not mentioned. The top 100 clones accounted for a significantly larger cumulative portion of the repertoire in normal lung than in tumor tissue. TCR diversity was significantly higher in younger patients, and higher tumor TCR diversity was associated with shorter overall and disease-free survival. Peripheral blood was not sequenced, so blood TCRbeta repertoires were not examined in the lung cancer patients of the study.

RNA was isolated from bulk unsorted tissue, and RNA quality was assessed with a NanoDrop ND-1000 and an Agilent 2100. Donors were newly diagnosed lung cancer patients admitted for thoracic surgery in China between August and November 2014, without prior chemotherapy. Anyone who had undergone radiotherapy or chemotherapy before, or who had another cancer at the same time, was left out of the study. Surgical tissue pieces of about 1-2.3 cm3 were preserved in RNAlater solution and stored at -80 °C until use. The sample consisted of lung tumor tissue. This TCR derives from a woman in her thirties or forties with non-small cell lung cancer. The rearrangement combines TRBV4-2 with TRBJ2-3; 6 matching bases give a weak D call of TRBD2. At the DNA level, the sequence is TGTGCCAGCAGCCAAGGGACTACAGCTAGCACAGATACCCAGTATTTT. Translation gives CASSQGTTASTDTQYF.